These T cell receptor beta chains were read from a single sample in a study of T-cell memory formation after mild COVID-19. TCRdb reprocessed the 5' RACE reads with MiXCR, giving one entry per CDR3 protein. The data show 200,000 to 250,000 distinct CDR3 sequences, approximately 10% seen once. The material sequenced was PBMCs or a T cell subset sorted from them (not recorded which). The receptors were gathered from a man aged 18 to 29 who had mild COVID-19 (a few samples of this study predate the infection). Cell type and time point are not known. Each CDR3 is given with its conserved first and last residue. The D gene is left open where the match is weak. A clone size is listed for some rows: how often the clone was seen (once, few, many), or a class if it is expanded.

V	D	size	J	CDR3	DNA
TRBV4-1	TRBD2	.	TRBJ2-5	CASSQDASGGLQETQYF	TGCGCCAGCAGCCAAGATGCTAGCGGGGGGCTCCAAGAGACCCAGTACTTC
TRBV4-3	.	.	TRBJ2-5	CASSQHSVPEAQYF	TGCGCCAGCAGCCAACACTCGGTCCCCGAGGCCCAGTACTTC
TRBV5-1	.	few	TRBJ2-1	CASYEGGTGKPYNEQFF	TGCGCCAGTTACGAGGGAGGGACAGGAAAACCTTACAATGAGCAGTTCTTC
TRBV6-2/TRBV6-3	.	.	TRBJ1-1	CASSYTDGNTEAFF	TGTGCCAGCAGTTACACCGACGGGAACACTGAAGCTTTCTTT
TRBV7-2	.	few	TRBJ1-1	CASSSRQEAFF	TGTGCCAGCAGCTCAAGACAAGAAGCTTTCTTT
TRBV11-2	.	few	TRBJ2-3	CASSFRRYTDTQYF	TGTGCCAGCAGCTTCCGTCGATACACAGATACGCAGTATTTT
TRBV4-1	.	.	TRBJ1-1	CASSQETGSATEAFF	TGCGCCAGCAGCCAAGAAACAGGGTCGGCGACTGAAGCTTTCTTT
TRBV2	TRBD1	.	TRBJ1-2	CASGTGENYGYTF	TGTGCCAGCGGGACAGGGGAAAACTATGGCTACACCTTC
TRBV12-3/TRBV12-4	.	few	TRBJ1-2	CASSSGTLNYGYTF	TGTGCCAGCAGTTCCGGGACGTTAAACTATGGCTACACCTTC
TRBV7-6	TRBD1	.	TRBJ2-4	CASSPGQGHIQYF	TGTGCCAGCAGCCCGGGACAGGGCCACATTCAGTACTTC
TRBV5-1	.	many	TRBJ1-1	CASSPRDTLTEAFF	TGCGCCAGCAGCCCTCGAGACACCCTGACTGAAGCTTTCTTT
TRBV15	TRBD1	.	TRBJ1-4	CATSSRDRGHEKLFF	TGTGCCACCAGCAGCCGGGACAGGGGGCATGAAAAACTGTTTTTT
TRBV7-2	.	few	TRBJ1-1	CASSSFYSDGRPEAFF	TGTGCCAGCAGCTCGTTCTACTCGGACGGGCGACCTGAAGCTTTCTTT
TRBV9	.	many	TRBJ1-3	CASSVDGVTIGGNTIYF	TGTGCCAGCAGCGTAGATGGAGTGACTATTGGCGGAAACACCATATATTTT
TRBV7-2	TRBD1	.	TRBJ1-2	CASSGQGQGYGYTF	TGTGCCAGCAGCGGGCAGGGACAGGGCTATGGCTACACCTTC
TRBV4-2	.	.	TRBJ1-6	CASSQEKTESSYNSPLHF	TGTGCCAGCAGCCAAGAGAAGACGGAAAGCTCCTATAATTCACCCCTCCACTTT
TRBV19	TRBD1	many	TRBJ2-5	CASSFGTGRETQYF	TGTGCCAGTAGTTTCGGGACAGGGCGAGAGACCCAGTACTTC
TRBV9	.	few	TRBJ2-5	CASSAINNQETQYF	TGTGCCAGCAGCGCAATAAACAACCAAGAGACCCAGTACTTC
TRBV11-2	TRBD1	many	TRBJ2-3	CASSSLRVGGGDTQYF	TGTGCCAGCAGCTCGCTGAGGGTAGGGGGCGGAGATACGCAGTATTTT
TRBV27	.	.	TRBJ2-2	CASSASFALSNTGELFF	TGTGCCAGCAGCGCCTCCTTTGCGCTCTCGAACACCGGGGAGCTGTTTTTT
TRBV30	.	.	TRBJ2-1	CAWSVPGGEQFF	TGTGCCTGGAGTGTGCCCGGGGGCGAGCAGTTCTTC
TRBV20-1	.	few	TRBJ2-7	CSARGTYEQYF	TGCAGTGCTAGAGGAACCTACGAGCAGTACTTC
TRBV2	.	few	TRBJ2-1	CASSGVGVQFF	TGTGCCAGCAGCGGAGTCGGGGTGCAGTTCTTC
TRBV4-3	.	.	TRBJ2-3	CASSQDTNTDTQYF	TGCGCCAGCAGCCAAGATACCAACACAGATACGCAGTATTTT
TRBV3-1	.	once	TRBJ2-5	CASSPPNGPETQYF	TGTGCCAGCAGCCCACCGAATGGACCAGAGACCCAGTACTTC
TRBV4-3	.	many	TRBJ2-3	CASSQDAGDTQYF	TGCGCCAGCAGCCAAGATGCGGGGGATACGCAGTATTTT
TRBV4-1	TRBD1	.	TRBJ2-3	CASSQTPGQGADTQYF	TGCGCCAGCAGCCAAACTCCGGGACAGGGAGCAGATACGCAGTATTTT
TRBV7-2	.	few	TRBJ1-1	CASSLSWGTEAFF	TGTGCCAGCAGCTTATCCTGGGGGACTGAAGCTTTCTTT
TRBV7-3	TRBD1	.	TRBJ2-2	CASSLEGTGNTGELFF	TGTGCCAGCAGCTTAGAAGGGACAGGGAACACCGGGGAGCTGTTTTTT
TRBV13	.	.	TRBJ2-5	CASSKGGTQYF	TGTGCCAGCAGTAAAGGGGGGACCCAGTACTTC
TRBV12-3/TRBV12-4	.	many	TRBJ1-1	CASTLEGLLEYTEAFF	TGTGCCAGCACCCTAGAGGGGTTACTGGAATATACTGAAGCTTTCTTT
TRBV28	.	few	TRBJ2-2	CASLRGHSTGELFF	TGTGCCAGTTTGAGGGGTCACAGCACCGGGGAGCTGTTTTTT
TRBV5-1	.	.	TRBJ1-1	CASSSDSLEAFF	TGCGCCAGCAGCTCGGACAGTTTAGAAGCTTTCTTT
TRBV12-3/TRBV12-4	.	.	TRBJ1-2	CASSRTGNNYGYTF	TGTGCCAGCAGCAGAACAGGGAATAACTATGGCTACACCTTC
TRBV2	.	many	TRBJ2-1	CASRNTYNEQFF	TGTGCCAGCAGGAACACTTACAATGAGCAGTTCTTC
TRBV5-4	TRBD1	.	TRBJ2-5	CASSFTGTDQETQYF	TGTGCCAGCTCGTTTACCGGGACAGACCAAGAGACCCAGTACTTC